The text below deals with one TCR beta chain. Germline V gene lookup returns CDR1 MNHNS and CDR2 SASEGT. The germline V and J ends were trimmed by 0 bases and 12 bases, with 12 bases remaining between them. CDR3 size: 12 residues. Data came from immunoSEQ multiplex PCR; TCRdb stores just in-frame clones and leaves some out. The data show some 11,000 clones, with approximately 79% seen just once and more than 45% held by the top ten. The treatment: randomized to nivolumab then ipilimumab (arm A) or the reverse (arm B). No patient had prior DNA-damaging chemotherapy. From thawed PBMCs, live CD3+CD8+ cells negative for CD19 and CD56 were sorted. The sample comes from a study of sequential checkpoint blockade in melanoma. Across the whole study: Both treatment sequences were followed by maintenance nivolumab.

The TCR originated in a human donor with melanoma. Sequencing used CD8+ T cells sorted from blood (inferred from file names), obtained from a patient given nivolumab and ipilimumab in sequence. V is TRBV6-1 and J is TRBJ2-7; no clear D gene. CDR3 sequence: CASSEAAIRGYF. CDR3 nucleotide sequence: TGTGCCAGCAGTGAAGCTGCAATCAGAGGGTACTTC.